This T cell receptor beta chain was identified in a study of PD-1 blockade in mismatch repair-deficient tumors. Study-wide context: Patients had 12 mismatch repair-deficient cancer types, all previously treated and progressing. Regarding the study as a whole: Rapid post-treatment expansion, then contraction, generally preceding radiologic response, marked tumor-resident clones.

Here immunoSEQ multiplex PCR was the method, and the copy in TCRdb shows in-frame clones only, minus some. The sample yields 40,000 or so clones, 70% to 80% seen once. Concerning this clone itself: As yet, its antigen is unknown.

The CDR3 totals 19 residues. The germline CDR1 and CDR2 sequences are MGHRA and YSYEKL. Trimming removed 4 bases at V and 0 bases at J, with 24 bases between. All patients were mismatch repair deficient, assessed by either PCR or immunohistochemistry. This specimen consisted of peripheral blood, obtained 4 weeks after starting pembrolizumab. The sequence came from an adult with mismatch repair-deficient cancer. The V call is TRBV4-1, the J call TRBJ1-1; TRBD1 is a possible D gene (5 bases). In nucleotides, the CDR3 is TGCGCCAGCAGCCCCGACTTCCCTGGGGGGGTCGGGATGAACACTGAAGCTTTCTTT. Its protein product is CASSPDFPGGVGMNTEAFF.